This TCR beta chain was observed in a study of blood T cell repertoires in COVID-19. In the study overall: Acute-phase and convalescent COVID-19 samples originated in the United States, Italy and Spain.

Original processing methods: Researchers report that nucleated cell counts were estimated from reference gene primer amplification. Sequenced by immunoSEQ multiplex PCR; TCRdb stores in-frame clones only, minus some. D and trimming were read from the DNA, whereas the V and J calls and clone size are those reported in that table. The sample yields a few hundred thousand clones, roughly 84% seen once. Residents of 24 US areas, aged roughly 18 to 89 years, made up the participants. Recovered status applied to Cohort 3 donors who had two consecutive negative PCRs. It also applied to those with clearance or with symptom resolution. The germline CDR1 and CDR2 sequences are LNHNV and YYDKDF (reference sequence). The CDR3 length is 13 residues. Trimming shortened V by 0 bases and J by 6 bases, and 6 bases separated the two germline ends.

The sequencing sample was made of PBMCs or T cells enriched from blood (not recorded which). The source of this sequence is a woman aged 40-49 years who had recovered from COVID-19. The chain employs TRBV15 and TRBJ1-5; tentative D call: TRBD1 (5 bases). CDR3 sequence: CATSRDQGQPQHF. The CDR3 region has the DNA TGTGCCACCAGCAGAGATCAGGGTCAGCCCCAGCATTTT.